Following are 28 T cell receptor beta chains from one sample sequenced in a study of blood T cell repertoires in COVID-19. Assay used: immunoSEQ multiplex PCR; TCRdb lists only in-frame clones, some missing. The sample contains about 59,000 clones, more than 60% of which appear only once. The sequencing sample was made of peripheral blood. All receptors derive from a woman in her fifties or sixties with active or convalescent COVID-19.

The chain links TRBV7-8 to TRBJ1-2; D perhaps matches TRBD1 (5 bases). The V end was cut by 0 bases, the J end by 4 bases, with 15 bases between. The CDR3 runs 16 residues. Germline-derived CDR1 and CDR2 are SGHVS and FQNEAQ. DNA for the CDR3: TGTGCCAGCAGCTTAGCCTGGGGCAGGGAAGGCTATGGCTACACCTTC. Translating it yields CASSLAWGREGYGYTF.

This clone has more than one count but fewer than ten. The rearrangement links TRBV28 to TRBJ2-7, with D perhaps TRBD1 (5 bases). Trimming cost V 7 bases and J 0 bases, with 13 bases left between them. CDR3 length equals 14 residues. Germline V gives CDR1 MDHEN, CDR2 SYDVKM. CDR3 coding DNA: TGTGCCAGCATCCCTCAGGGCCCCTCCTACGAGCAGTACTTC. This sequence encodes CASIPQGPSYEQYF.

The V and J genes are TRBV7-9 and TRBJ2-1; 11 positions agree with TRBD2. The J segment lost 6 bases and the V segment lost 6 bases, leaving 7 bases of the junction unmatched. Germline values: CDR1 SEHNR, CDR2 FQNEAQ (reference sequence). The CDR3 is 15 amino acids. The CDR3 reads CASSPGLAVINEQFF. The CDR3 coding sequence is TGTGCCAGCAGTCCGGGACTAGCGGTAATCAATGAGCAGTTCTTC. Variable domain in full (rest from reference TRBV7-9 and TRBJ2-1): DTGVSQNPRHKITKRGQNVTFRCDPISEHNRLYWYRQTLGQGPEFLTYFQNEAQLEKSRLLSDRFSAERPKGSFSTLEIQRTEQGDSAMYLCASSPGLAVINEQFFGPGTRLTVL.

The chain employs TRBV4-2 and TRBJ2-2; 9 bases map to TRBD2. V was pared by 4 bases and J by 0 bases, with 3 bases of the junction left unmatched. Per the germline V gene, CDR1 is LGHNA and CDR2 is YNFKEQ. This CDR3 has 16 residues. In DNA form, the CDR3 reads TGTGCCAGCAGCCCAAGGACTAGCGCGAACACCGGGGAGCTGTTTTTT. Translated, it gives CASSPRTSANTGELFF.

The gene calls are TRBV19 and TRBJ2-5; D is perhaps TRBD1 (5 bases). The germline V and J ends were trimmed by 2 bases and 3 bases, with 10 bases remaining between them. The CDR3 is 14 amino acids. Germline CDR1 reads LNHDA; CDR2 reads SQIVND (reference sequence). The DNA for the CDR3 is TGTGCCAGTAGTATACGTGGGGCCAAAGAGACCCAGTACTTC. Translating gives CASSIRGAKETQYF.

The rearrangement joins TRBV7-9 to TRBJ1-2; D remains unclear. Deletions cut 11 bases from V and 2 bases from J, with 15 bases between. CDR3 size: 13 residues. The germline CDR1 and CDR2 sequences are SEHNR and FQNEAQ (reference sequence). The CDR3 protein is CAGQMRANYGYTF. CDR3 coding DNA: TGTGCCGGGCAGATGCGGGCCAACTATGGCTACACCTTC. The full variable domain, rest sourced from reference TRBV7-9 and TRBJ1-2, is DTGVSQNPRHKITKRGQNVTFRCDPISEHNRLYWYRQTLGQGPEFLTYFQNEAQLEKSRLLSDRFSAERPKGSFSTLEIQRTEQGDSAMYLCAGQMRANYGYTFGSGTRLTVV.

The chain links TRBV30 to TRBJ1-1, with 8 bases that match TRBD1. The CDR3 spans 12 residues. V shed 4 bases, J shed 8 bases, and the junction held 6 bases outside the gene matches. CDR1 is GTSNPN, CDR2 SVGIG, per germline (reference sequence). In nucleotides, the CDR3 is TGTGCCTGGAACCCTTGGGACAGGGAAGCTTTCTTT. This gives the protein CAWNPWDREAFF. The variable domain in full, completed from reference TRBV30 and TRBJ1-1, reads SQTIHQWPATLVQPVGSPLSLECTVEGTSNPNLYWYRQAAGRGLQLLFYSVGIGQISSEVPQNLSASRPQDRQFILSSKKLLLSDSGFYLCAWNPWDREAFFGQGTRLTVV.

The chain employs TRBV2 and TRBJ2-7; TRBD2 matches 7 bases. This CDR3 has 15 amino acids. Germline CDR1 SNHLY, CDR2 FYNNEI. The ends lost 5 bases at V and 0 bases at J; junction bases unmatched: 7. The CDR3 DNA reads as TGTGCCAGCAGTACCCGAATAGCGGGCTCCTACGAGCAGTACTTC. Its translation is CASSTRIAGSYEQYF.

This clone occurred a few times. DNA for the CDR3: TGTGCCAGCAGCTTAGGTCGTTCCTTTTACGAGCAGTACTTC. Amino acid sequence: CASSLGRSFYEQYF. The chain recombines TRBV7-8 with TRBJ2-7; D remains ambiguous. Trimming took off 1 base at V and 4 bases at J, with 11 bases between the two ends. The length of the CDR3 is 14 residues. Germline V gives CDR1 SGHVS, CDR2 FQNEAQ.

The chain uses TRBV27 and TRBJ2-5; 7 bases map to TRBD2. Germline trimming cut 6 bases from V and 2 bases from J; bases unmatched to any gene: 12. The CDR3 has 16 residues. Germline assignment: CDR1 MNHEY and CDR2 SMNVEV (reference sequence). This chain's CDR3 is CASRKLAGDLQETQYF. The CDR3 DNA follows: TGTGCCAGCAGAAAATTGGCGGGAGACTTACAAGAGACCCAGTACTTC.

This sequence joins TRBV4-1 and TRBJ1-5; no definite D call. Trimming took off 3 bases at V and 4 bases at J, with 7 bases between the two ends. CDR3 size: 13 residues. In germline, CDR1 is MGHRA, CDR2 YSYEKL. The chain's CDR3 is CASSQLRNQPQHF. In nucleotides, the CDR3 is TGCGCCAGCAGCCAGCTTAGAAATCAGCCCCAGCATTTT.

CDR3 coding DNA: TGTGCCTGGAGCCAGTTCTCCGGGGAGCTGTTTTTT. It is translated as CAWSQFSGELFF. The V gene is TRBV30, the J gene TRBJ2-2; no clear D. The length of the CDR3 is 12 residues. Per the germline V gene, CDR1 is GTSNPN and CDR2 is SVGIG (reference sequence). V dropped 3 bases and J dropped 6 bases, with 8 bases sitting between them.

This clone occurred a few times. For the CDR3, the DNA is TGCGCCAGCAGCCAAGAAGGCGGTTCGTCTAGCGGGAGATCCAAAAACATTCAGTACTTC. Amino acid sequence: CASSQEGGSSSGRSKNIQYF. The V gene is TRBV4-1, the J gene TRBJ2-4; 10 bases align to TRBD2. The CDR3 extends over 20 amino acids. CDR1 MGHRA and CDR2 YSYEKL come from the germline V gene. The trim removed 0 bases at V and 2 bases at J, leaving 13 bases unmatched.

The gene calls are TRBV5-1 and TRBJ1-2; TRBD1 matches at 10 bases. The CDR3 runs 16 residues. The J segment lost 2 bases and the V segment lost 3 bases, leaving 7 bases of the junction unmatched. The germline gives CDR1 SGHRS, CDR2 YFSETQ. This CDR3 is CASSWNRDRGNYGYTF. The CDR3 region has the DNA TGCGCCAGCAGCTGGAACCGGGACAGGGGAAACTATGGCTACACCTTC. The whole variable domain, filled in from reference TRBV5-1 and TRBJ1-2, reads KAGVTQTPRYLIKTRGQQVTLSCSPISGHRSVSWYQQTPGQGLQFLFEYFSETQRNKGNFPGRFSGRQFSNSRSEMNVSTLELGDSALYLCASSWNRDRGNYGYTFGSGTRLTVV.

The V gene is TRBV19, the J gene TRBJ2-1; the match to TRBD1 covers 7 bases. With 6 bases clipped from V and 4 bases from J, the junction kept 9 bases outside the gene matches. This CDR3 region has 15 residues. Germline V CDR1 and CDR2: LNHDA, SQIVND (reference sequence). CDR3 sequence (DNA): TGTGCCAGTAGCCGTGGGACAGCCAAGTACAATGAGCAGTTCTTC. It translates to CASSRGTAKYNEQFF.

V is TRBV18 and J is TRBJ2-5; TRBD2 is a possible D gene (6 bases). The CDR3 is 21 amino acids. Germline CDR1 KGHSH, CDR2 LQKENI. Trimming took 6 bases from V and 2 from J, leaving 34 bases between them. The CDR3 sequence: CASSQTPIGYAAGTGQETQYF. The CDR3 nucleotides are TGTGCCAGCTCGCAAACACCGATCGGATATGCGGCGGGAACGGGGCAAGAGACCCAGTACTTC.

The CDR3 here is CASSVVAGPPYNEQFF. The CDR3 coding sequence is TGCGCCAGCAGCGTGGTAGCGGGACCCCCCTACAATGAGCAGTTCTTC. The V and J genes are TRBV5-1 and TRBJ2-1; 8 bases fit TRBD2. V lost 4 bases, J lost 2 bases, and 8 bases stayed unmatched. From germline, CDR1 is SGHRS and CDR2 YFSETQ. The length of the CDR3 is 16 residues.

This clone was counted once. The chain combines TRBV7-9 with TRBJ1-5; TRBD1 matches 11 bases. With 5 bases clipped from V and 0 bases from J, the junction kept 3 bases outside the gene matches. The CDR3 sequence is 16 residues long. CDR1 is SEHNR and CDR2 is FQNEAQ in the germline V gene (reference sequence). The CDR3 protein is CASSEGQGASNQPQHF. Here the CDR3 DNA reads TGTGCCAGCAGCGAAGGACAGGGGGCTAGCAATCAGCCCCAGCATTTT.

This clone came up once. The genes are TRBV5-1 and TRBJ2-7, with TRBD2 identical over 8 bases. The germline CDR1 and CDR2 sequences are SGHRS and YFSETQ. V lost 2 bases, J lost 5 bases, and 0 bases stayed unmatched. The CDR3 runs to 12 residues. Here the CDR3 DNA reads TGCGCCAGCAGCTTCGGGGGGGACGAGCAGTACTTC. This encodes CASSFGGDEQYF.

The gene calls are TRBV7-8 and TRBJ2-3; TRBD2 agrees at 11 bases. Germline loops: CDR1 SGHVS, CDR2 FQNEAQ. V lost 5 bases to trimming and J lost 0 bases; unmatched junction nucleotides: 7. The CDR3 runs 17 residues. CDR3 sequence: CASSALLAGESTDTQYF. The CDR3 region has the DNA TGTGCCAGCAGCGCCCTACTAGCGGGAGAAAGCACAGATACGCAGTATTTT.

The V and J genes are TRBV3-1 (or the pseudogene TRBV3-2) and TRBJ2-1; TRBD2 aligns across 13 bases. Germline CDR1 is LGHDT and CDR2 is YNNKEL (reference sequence). Losses at the gene ends were 4 bases for V and 7 bases for J; bases not matched to a gene: 7. This CDR3 region has 16 residues. CDR3 protein: CASSRRTSGSSNEQFF. The CDR3 coding sequence is TGTGCCAGCAGCCGTAGGACTAGCGGGAGCTCGAATGAGCAGTTCTTC.

This sequence joins TRBV6-5 and TRBJ2-7; TRBD1 matches 12 bases. Germline V gives CDR1 MNHEY, CDR2 SVGAGI. V was clipped by 6 bases and J by 6 bases; unmatched bases: 9. The CDR3 loop spans 15 amino acids. CDR3 bases: TGTGCCAGCAGCAATCCGGGACAGGGGGCTGGCGAGCAGTACTTC. It encodes CASSNPGQGAGEQYF.

The chain carries TRBV27 and TRBJ2-7; 7 nucleotides align to TRBD2. The V gene end was trimmed by 6 bases and the J gene end by 5 bases; junction bases not matched to a gene: 7. The V gene's germline CDR1 is MNHEY and CDR2 SMNVEV (reference sequence). The CDR3 is 13 residues long. CDR3 sequence reads: CASRSLGRDEQYF. CDR3 coding DNA: TGTGCCAGCAGATCACTGGGGAGGGACGAGCAGTACTTC.

The V gene is TRBV3-1 (or the pseudogene TRBV3-2), the J gene TRBJ2-3; D unresolved. Germline CDR1 LGHDT, CDR2 YNNKEL (reference sequence). V was pared by 8 bases and J by 2 bases, with 11 bases between. This CDR3 comprises 13 residues. The CDR3 reads CASASWATDTQYF. In DNA form, the CDR3 reads TGTGCCAGCGCTTCCTGGGCCACAGATACGCAGTATTTT.

V gene TRBV19 combines with J gene TRBJ1-1, with D perhaps matching TRBD1 (6 bases). The CDR3 spans 15 residues. Germline V lookup: CDR1 LNHDA, CDR2 SQIVND (reference sequence). V lost 4 bases, J lost 1 base, and 13 bases lay in between. CDR3 loop: CASSTQGRGNTEAFF. CDR3 coding DNA: TGTGCCAGTAGTACACAGGGAAGGGGGAACACTGAAGCTTTCTTT.

The chain is built from TRBV5-1 and TRBJ2-5, with TRBD2 identical over 10 bases. The junction had 8 bases not matched to a gene; V was cut back by 1 base and J by 5 bases. CDR3 size: 16 residues. Germline V CDR1 and CDR2: SGHRS, YFSETQ. CDR3 sequence: CASSLRQREGGETQYF. The CDR3 region has the DNA TGCGCCAGCAGCTTGCGGCAGCGGGAGGGCGGCGAGACCCAGTACTTC.

CDR3 bases: TGTGCCACCAGCAGCGATGAGCTAGCGTACACCGGGGAGCTGTTTTTT. Amino acids: CATSSDELAYTGELFF. The genes are TRBV15 and TRBJ2-2; D is possibly TRBD2 (6 bases). V lost 3 bases and J lost 3, with 14 bases in between. Germline lookup yields CDR1 LNHNV and CDR2 YYDKDF (reference sequence). This CDR3 is 16 amino acids long.

The chain carries TRBV7-2 and TRBJ2-2; 16 bases line up with TRBD2. Per the germline V gene, CDR1 is SGHTA and CDR2 is FQGNSA. V shed 5 bases and J 6 bases; nucleotides not matched to a gene: 3. The CDR3 spans 16 residues. CDR3 nucleotide sequence: TGTGCCAGCAGCCTCGGGACTAGCGGGAGGGCCGGGGAGCTGTTTTTT. Its protein product is CASSLGTSGRAGELFF.